This entry lists 29 T cell receptor beta chains sequenced from one sample in a study of radiation and T cells in renal cell carcinoma. Method: immunoSEQ multiplex PCR; TCRdb's copy keeps in-frame clones and lacks some. This sample has about 83,000 clones, with roughly 83% found just once. Noted time point: blood 4 weeks post-SBRT, at nephrectomy. Treatment here: 15 Gy SBRT to primary tumor, nephrectomy 4 weeks later. Sample: blood, taken from a patient whose treatment included radiotherapy and nephrectomy. All receptors come from a woman between 55 and 75 years old with renal cell carcinoma.

The chain employs TRBV7-9 and TRBJ2-1; tentative D call: TRBD1 (5 bases). Germline V gene data show CDR1 as SEHNR and CDR2 as FQNEAQ (reference sequence). V lost 3 bases and J lost 5, with 8 bases in between. This CDR3 is built from 13 residues. CDR3 residues: CASSFLRDNEQFF. In nucleotides, the CDR3 is TGTGCCAGCAGCTTTCTCAGGGACAATGAGCAGTTCTTC.

The chain uses TRBV5-1 and TRBJ2-1, with 9 bases that match TRBD2. CDR3 length: 14 residues. The V gene end was trimmed by 2 bases and the J gene end by 12 bases; junction bases not matched to a gene: 9. Germline lookup yields CDR1 SGHRS and CDR2 YFSETQ. The CDR3 is CASSFSGGVPRQFF. The CDR3 DNA reads as TGCGCCAGCAGCTTTAGCGGGGGCGTCCCGAGGCAGTTCTTC.

The chain has TRBV9 and TRBJ1-3, with D maybe TRBD1 (5 bases). The V gene lost 0 bases and the J gene lost 4 bases, with 8 bases spanning the gap. Germline V gene data show CDR1 as SGDLS and CDR2 as YYNGEE. The CDR3 sequence is 14 residues long. The CDR3 sequence: CASSVGGEGNTIYF. DNA for the CDR3: TGTGCCAGCAGCGTAGGAGGGGAGGGAAACACCATATATTTT.

V is TRBV9 and J is TRBJ2-5; TRBD1 matches 7 bases. Germline V gene data show CDR1 as SGDLS and CDR2 as YYNGEE. This CDR3 is built from 16 residues. V gave up 4 bases and J gave up 1 base; unmatched junction bases: 10. The DNA for the CDR3 is TGTGCCAGCAGCCCCGGACAGGCCAGTATCCAAGAGACCCAGTACTTC. Protein: CASSPGQASIQETQYF.

This rearrangement joins TRBV27 to TRBJ2-4; possible D gene TRBD1, 7 bases. V was shortened by 5 bases and J by 10 bases, with 27 bases between the two germline ends. The CDR3 consists of 17 residues. Germline CDR1 reads MNHEY; CDR2 reads SMNVEV (reference sequence). CDR3 residues: CASSRLGGQVGEEIQYF. In DNA form, the CDR3 reads TGTGCCAGCAGTCGTTTGGGCGGACAGGTTGGGGAGGAGATTCAGTACTTC.

This rearrangement joins TRBV7-9 to TRBJ2-3, with D possibly being TRBD1 or TRBD2 (6 bases each). Germline V gives CDR1 SEHNR, CDR2 FQNEAQ (reference sequence). Trimming took 5 bases from V and 3 from J, leaving 18 bases between them. There are 16 residues in the CDR3. DNA of the CDR3: TGTGCCAGCAGCCTCGGTGGAGGGGGAAGGACAGATACGCAGTATTTT. Its translation: CASSLGGGGRTDTQYF.

The rearrangement uses TRBV28 and TRBJ1-3; D unclear. The CDR3 loop spans 13 amino acids. Deletions cut 2 bases from V and 2 bases from J, with 4 bases between. Germline V CDR1 and CDR2: MDHEN, SYDVKM. The CDR3 nucleotides read TGTGCCAGCAGTTTAAGCACTGGAAACACCATATATTTT. It encodes CASSLSTGNTIYF.

This chain uses TRBV11-1 with TRBJ2-5, with D possibly being TRBD1 or TRBD2 (6 bases each). V was trimmed by 4 bases and J by 5 bases, leaving 17 bases between them. The length of the CDR3 is 15 residues. The germline gives CDR1 SGHAT, CDR2 FQDESV (reference sequence). The CDR3 nucleotides read TGTGCCAGCAGCTCTTTTGGAGGGGGGTCGGAGACCCAGTACTTC. Protein sequence: CASSSFGGGSETQYF.

V gene TRBV6-1 combines with J gene TRBJ1-1, with a tentative D call TRBD1 (6 bases). Trimming shortened V by 3 bases and J by 11 bases, and 10 bases separated the two germline ends. The CDR3 loop spans 11 amino acids. CDR1 and CDR2 (germline): MNHNS, SASEGT. This CDR3 reads CASSEGAQAFF. The CDR3 nucleotides are TGTGCCAGCAGTGAGGGGGCGCAGGCTTTCTTT.

This chain uses TRBV28 with TRBJ2-7; TRBD2 aligns across 8 bases. The V and J ends lost 2 bases and 0 bases, in that order; junction bases with no gene match: 6. The CDR3 runs to 16 residues. Per germline, CDR1 MDHEN and CDR2 SYDVKM. The CDR3 sequence: CASSLPTGTSSYEQYF. In DNA form, the CDR3 reads TGTGCCAGCAGTTTACCTACCGGGACTAGCTCCTACGAGCAGTACTTC.

This chain uses TRBV7-2 with TRBJ2-2; 7 nucleotides align to TRBD1. Losses at the gene ends were 1 base for V and 4 bases for J; bases not matched to a gene: 3. The CDR3 is 15 residues long. Germline V gene data show CDR1 as SGHTA and CDR2 as FQGNSA. CDR3 DNA sequence: TGTGCCAGCAGCTTAGTGGCAGGGGGCACCGGGGAGCTGTTTTTT. Its protein product is CASSLVAGGTGELFF. The full variable domain, completed using reference TRBV7-2 and TRBJ2-2, is GAGVSQSPSNKVTEKGKDVELRCDPISGHTALYWYRQSLGQGLEFLIYFQGNSAPDKSGLPSDRFSAERTGGSVSTLTIQRTQQEDSAVYLCASSLVAGGTGELFFGEGSRLTVL.

This CDR3 is CAWDRDIEQFF. Here the CDR3 DNA reads TGTGCCTGGGACAGGGATATAGAGCAGTTCTTC. The chain couples TRBV30 to TRBJ2-1; 7 bases are a match to TRBD1. The CDR3 consists of 11 residues. CDR1 and CDR2 from the germline V gene are GTSNPN and SVGIG (reference sequence). The junction had 5 bases not matched to a gene; V was cut back by 5 bases and J by 10 bases.

The chain recombines TRBV18 with TRBJ2-1; either TRBD1 or TRBD2 may supply D (5 bases each). In germline, CDR1 is KGHSH, CDR2 LQKENI. Trimming shortened V by 6 bases and J by 9 bases, and 21 bases separated the two germline ends. The CDR3 is 15 residues long. The CDR3 region has the DNA TGTGCCAGCTCCCCCGGGGACCCATCGAGCGGTGAGCAGTTCTTC. Its protein is CASSPGDPSSGEQFF.

Note on this clone: Other DNA sequences in this specimen translate into the identical CDR3. The V call is TRBV5-1, the J call TRBJ2-7; 8 positions match TRBD1. The J segment lost 2 bases and the V segment lost 4 bases, leaving 5 bases of the junction unmatched. The CDR3 sequence is 14 residues long. The V gene's germline CDR1 is SGHRS and CDR2 YFSETQ. The CDR3, as DNA: TGCGCCAGCAGCCTAGGGACAGGAGCCTACGAGCAGTACTTC. Translated, it gives CASSLGTGAYEQYF.

The chain is built from TRBV28 and TRBJ2-7; possibly TRBD2 for D (6 bases). V was pared by 7 bases and J by 0 bases, with 13 bases between. This CDR3 comprises 14 residues. CDR1 is MDHEN, CDR2 SYDVKM, per germline. CDR3 sequence reads: CASTEGLLSYEQYF. The CDR3 bases are TGTGCCAGCACCGAGGGACTCCTCTCCTACGAGCAGTACTTC.

The chain recombines TRBV11-2 with TRBJ2-1; no clear D gene. In germline, CDR1 is SGHAT, CDR2 FQNNGV. Trimming took off 1 base at V and 9 bases at J, with 7 bases between the two ends. The CDR3 is made up of 12 amino acids. In nucleotides, the CDR3 is TGTGCCAGCAGCTTAGTGGGTGGTGAGCAGTTCTTC. As protein: CASSLVGGEQFF.

CDR3 DNA: TGTGCCAGCAGCTTAGATCCTGGCGCTGGTGAAGCTTTCTTT. It encodes CASSLDPGAGEAFF. The rearrangement uses TRBV11-2 and TRBJ1-1; no clear D gene. CDR1 and CDR2 from the germline V gene are SGHAT and FQNNGV. The CDR3 loop spans 14 amino acids. V was cut by 0 bases and J by 7 bases, with 12 bases left in between.

This clone was counted between two and nine times. This rearrangement joins TRBV6-1 to TRBJ2-3; D possibly corresponds to TRBD2 (6 bases). Germline CDR1 and CDR2: MNHNS and SASEGT. Trimming shortened V by 5 bases and J by 0 bases, and 12 bases separated the two germline ends. CDR3 size: 15 residues. CDR3 sequence reads: CASSTQRASTDTQYF. The CDR3 region has the DNA TGTGCCAGCAGTACACAGCGGGCTAGCACAGATACGCAGTATTTT.

The V gene is TRBV9, the J gene TRBJ2-3; D gene uncertain. Between the trimmed V and J ends, which lost 4 bases and 5 bases, there was a span of 8 bases. The CDR3 covers 12 residues. The germline CDR1 and CDR2 sequences are SGDLS and YYNGEE. The CDR3 loop reads CASSPFQDTQYF. CDR3 in DNA: TGTGCCAGCAGCCCATTTCAAGATACGCAGTATTTT.

This clone was picked up a small number of times. The gene calls are TRBV9 and TRBJ1-6; D remains unclear. Germline-derived CDR1 and CDR2 are SGDLS and YYNGEE. V lost 10 bases and J lost 7, with 21 bases in between. The CDR3 has 15 amino acids. As DNA, the CDR3 is TGTGCCTCCAGCCCATCGACGGATCGGAATTCACCCCTCCACTTT. It translates to CASSPSTDRNSPLHF.

The chain is built from TRBV28 and TRBJ2-6, with TRBD1 identical over 7 bases. The CDR3 is made up of 19 amino acids. The V segment lost 4 bases and the J segment 0 bases; nucleotides outside the gene matches: 12. Germline V CDR1 and CDR2: MDHEN, SYDVKM. CDR3 coding DNA: TGTGCCAGCAGTTCGCCTAACAGGGGATTAAACTCTGGGGCCAACGTCCTGACTTTC. Protein: CASSSPNRGLNSGANVLTF.

This clone was seen a few times. The chain is built from TRBV4-1 and TRBJ2-5; D possibly corresponds to TRBD2 (7 bases). The V and J ends lost 0 bases and 7 bases respectively, with 21 bases between them. Germline CDR1 is MGHRA and CDR2 is YSYEKL. The CDR3 has 17 amino acids. As DNA, the CDR3 is TGCGCCAGCAGCCAAGAACCCGGCGGCGGGAGAGGGGGGACCCAGTACTTC. Translation: CASSQEPGGGRGGTQYF.

The rearrangement uses TRBV9 and TRBJ2-1; 8 bases are a match to TRBD2. J gave up 4 bases and V 0 bases, and 6 bases lay outside the gene matches. This CDR3 is 16 amino acids long. Germline CDR1 reads SGDLS; CDR2 reads YYNGEE. The CDR3, as DNA: TGTGCCAGCAGCGTAGTTGAAGCGGGAGAATACAATGAGCAGTTCTTC. The encoded protein is CASSVVEAGEYNEQFF.

This rearrangement joins TRBV9 to TRBJ1-3; 7 bases fit TRBD1. This CDR3 comprises 14 residues. CDR1 is SGDLS, CDR2 YYNGEE, per germline. Germline trimming cut 3 bases from V and 3 bases from J; bases unmatched to any gene: 3. The CDR3 coding sequence is TGTGCCAGCAGCGAGAGGACAGGTGGAAACACCATATATTTT. It specifies CASSERTGGNTIYF.

The gene calls are TRBV9 and TRBJ2-1; 9 bases map to TRBD1. The CDR3 loop spans 16 amino acids. Losses at the gene ends were 6 bases for V and 7 bases for J; bases not matched to a gene: 14. The germline CDR1 and CDR2 sequences are SGDLS and YYNGEE. The CDR3 DNA follows: TGTGCCAGCACCCCTTCCCGGGACAGGGTTACGAATGAGCAGTTCTTC. It translates to CASTPSRDRVTNEQFF.

V gene TRBV6-6 combines with J gene TRBJ1-2; D gene uncertain. Germline loops: CDR1 MNHNY, CDR2 SVGAGI (reference sequence). V was trimmed by 2 bases and J by 8 bases, leaving 18 bases between them. The CDR3 contains 15 residues. For the CDR3, the DNA is TGTGCCAGCAGTTACGACACCGGGTCCCTGCGGGGCTACACCTTC. As protein: CASSYDTGSLRGYTF.

This chain joins TRBV5-1 and TRBJ2-5; tentative D call: TRBD1 (6 bases). V was cut by 0 bases and J by 2 bases, with 11 bases left in between. The germline CDR1 and CDR2 sequences are SGHRS and YFSETQ. CDR3 length: 15 residues. This chain's CDR3 is CASSLGAQGQETQYF. DNA for the CDR3: TGCGCCAGCAGCTTGGGGGCACAGGGACAAGAGACCCAGTACTTC.

This chain joins TRBV25-1 and TRBJ2-1; the match to TRBD2 covers 10 bases. CDR3 length equals 16 residues. The J segment lost 1 base and the V segment lost 6 bases, leaving 6 bases of the junction unmatched. Per germline, CDR1 MGHDK and CDR2 SYGVNS. The CDR3 DNA reads TGTGCCAGCAGCCGCATAGCGGGAGGATCCTACAATGAGCAGTTCTTC. Translating it yields CASSRIAGGSYNEQFF.

The chain links TRBV11-2 to TRBJ2-2; 7 bases fit TRBD2. The CDR3 spans 18 residues. The V gene's germline CDR1 is SGHAT and CDR2 FQNNGV. With 1 base clipped from V and 1 base from J, the junction kept 9 bases outside the gene matches. The CDR3 is CASSLVGPGLQNTGELFF. CDR3 in DNA: TGTGCCAGCAGCTTAGTGGGTCCGGGACTACAGAACACCGGGGAGCTGTTTTTT.